One sample yielded the 7 T cell receptor beta chains listed below, sequenced in a study of T cells in Graves' hyperthyroidism and ophthalmopathy. Researchers took RNA transcripts and amplified the TCR beta CDR3 regions from them. RT-PCR in the first round (using the HTBI primer set) targeted the TCR CDR3. TCRdb re-analysed the multiplex PCR reads in MiXCR, keeping a single row per CDR3 protein. Of 300,000 to 400,000 distinct CDR3 sequences in the sample, around 20% were seen once. Sequencing was performed on blood. The receptors stem from a woman in her forties or fifties with Graves' hyperthyroidism.

This clonotype has a count of ten or more. The CDR3 DNA sequence: TGTGCCAGCAGTGGGACAGGGGGCGCGAGGAACACTGAAGCTTTCTTT. Protein: CASSGTGGARNTEAFF. V gene TRBV6-1 combines with J gene TRBJ1-1; 11 bases are a match to TRBD1. With 4 bases clipped from V and 1 base from J, the junction kept 5 bases outside the gene matches. The CDR3 is 16 residues long. The germline V gene has CDR1 MNHNS and CDR2 SASEGT.

The chain recombines TRBV18 with TRBJ1-2; the match to TRBD1 covers 11 bases. The trim removed 0 bases at V and 3 bases at J, leaving 0 bases unmatched. The germline V gene has CDR1 KGHSH and CDR2 LQKENI. This CDR3 region has 15 residues. The CDR3 reads CASSPPGQGDYGYTF. In DNA form, the CDR3 reads TGTGCCAGCTCACCACCGGGACAGGGGGACTATGGCTACACCTTC. Filled out from reference TRBV18 and TRBJ1-2, the complete variable domain reads NAGVMQNPRHLVRRRGQEARLRCSPMKGHSHVYWYRQLPEEGLKFMVYLQKENIIDESGMPKERFSAEFPKEGPSILRIQQVVRGDSAAYFCASSPPGQGDYGYTFGSGTRLTVV.

This chain links TRBV7-9 with TRBJ2-2; TRBD1 matches 7 bases. The V segment lost 2 bases and the J segment 5 bases; nucleotides outside the gene matches: 5. The CDR3 loop spans 15 amino acids. CDR1 SEHNR and CDR2 FQNEAQ come from the germline V gene (reference sequence). The CDR3: CASSLKQGITGELFF. The CDR3 nucleotides are TGTGCCAGCAGCTTAAAACAGGGGATTACCGGGGAGCTGTTTTTT.

V and J are TRBV27 and TRBJ2-3; 8 bases align to TRBD1. The trim removed 6 bases at V and 8 bases at J, leaving 7 bases unmatched. The CDR3 loop spans 13 amino acids. The germline gives CDR1 MNHEY, CDR2 SMNVEV (reference sequence). The CDR3 sequence: CASRADRESTQYF. The CDR3 coding sequence is TGTGCCAGCAGGGCGGACAGGGAAAGTACGCAGTATTTT.

This chain links TRBV2 with TRBJ1-5; unclear D gene. The CDR3 has 11 amino acids. Germline lookup yields CDR1 SNHLY and CDR2 FYNNEI. V dropped 4 bases and J dropped 6 bases, with 4 bases sitting between them. CDR3 residues: CASSVGQPQHF. CDR3 DNA sequence: TGTGCCAGCAGTGTCGGTCAGCCCCAGCATTTT.

V gene TRBV5-4 combines with J gene TRBJ2-3, with D maybe TRBD2 (6 bases). The CDR3 runs to 15 residues. Germline CDR1 is SGHNT and CDR2 is YYREEE (reference sequence). The V end lost 4 bases, the J end lost 2 bases, and 14 bases lay between the germline ends. CDR3 bases: TGTGCCAGCAGCCCCACAGCGGGCAACACAGATACGCAGTATTTT. Protein product: CASSPTAGNTDTQYF.

The rearrangement uses TRBV6-1 and TRBJ1-4; D may be TRBD1 (6 bases). The V and J ends lost 6 bases and 3 bases respectively, with 17 bases between them. Germline CDR1 is MNHNS and CDR2 is SASEGT. This CDR3 is 16 amino acids long. CDR3 DNA sequence: TGTGCCAGCAGAGGGGGGGCAAAAAAGTCTAATGAAAAACTGTTTTTT. This codes for CASRGGAKKSNEKLFF.